Listed below are T cell receptor beta chains from one sample, sequenced in a study of blood T cell repertoires in COVID-19. TCRdb's table, derived via immunoSEQ multiplex PCR, lists solely in-frame clones and lacks some. The table lists roughly 200,000 clones, 85% of them singletons. Sequenced input: peripheral blood. All receptors come from a woman older than 75 with acute or convalescent COVID-19. The CDR3 runs from the conserved cysteine through the conserved F or W. A D gene is named only where the DNA matches it firmly. For some rows the clone size is stated as once, few or many, or as a class when expanded; others skip it.

TRBJ2-6	few	NA	TRBV30	CAWSAGFSGANVLTF	TGTGCCTGGAGCGCGGGCTTCTCTGGGGCCAACGTCCTGACTTTC
TRBJ1-1	once	TRBD1	TRBV28	CASSALPGTGILMNTEAFF	TGTGCCAGCAGTGCCCTCCCCGGGACAGGGATATTGATGAACACTGAAGCTTTCTTT
TRBJ1-2	NA	NA	TRBV7-2	CASSFQTVHTYGYTF	TGTGCCAGCAGCTTCCAGACAGTACACACATATGGCTACACCTTC
TRBJ1-3	NA	TRBD1	TRBV27	CASRTGVSGNTIYF	TGTGCCAGCAGAACAGGGGTCTCTGGAAACACCATATATTTT
TRBJ2-6	few	NA	TRBV5-1	CASSPSSSGANVLTF	TGCGCCAGCAGCCCTAGTAGCTCTGGGGCCAACGTCCTGACTTTC
TRBJ2-5	NA	TRBD1	TRBV27	CASSLRTGDQETQYF	TGTGCCAGCAGTTTGCGGACAGGGGATCAAGAGACCCAGTACTTC
TRBJ1-2	NA	NA	TRBV7-3	CASSSQAGQRGNYGYTF	TGTGCCAGCAGCTCGCAAGCAGGACAGAGGGGGAACTATGGCTACACCTTC
TRBJ1-1	NA	TRBD1	TRBV7-2	CASSLFMGDRNTEAFF	TGTGCCAGCAGCTTGTTTATGGGGGACAGGAACACTGAAGCTTTCTTT
TRBJ2-1	NA	NA	TRBV18	CASSPPGLQTHNEQFF	TGTGCCAGCTCACCGCCGGGACTCCAGACCCACAATGAGCAGTTCTTC
TRBJ1-4	NA	TRBD1	TRBV19	CASSMGRPGGSRATNEKLFF	TGTGCCAGTAGTATGGGGCGGCCAGGGGGCTCGCGGGCAACTAATGAAAAACTGTTTTTT
TRBJ2-3	NA	NA	TRBV7-3	CASSHGTGADTQYF	TGTGCCAGCAGCCATGGGACGGGAGCGGATACGCAGTATTTT
TRBJ2-1	NA	TRBD2	TRBV6-5	CASSYVASGRGYEQFF	TGTGCCAGCAGTTATGTCGCTAGCGGGAGGGGGTATGAGCAGTTCTTC
TRBJ2-3	NA	TRBD1	TRBV2	CASSPNLRGRGDTQYF	TGTGCCAGCAGCCCGAACCTCAGGGGGCGCGGAGATACGCAGTATTTT
TRBJ2-3	NA	TRBD2	TRBV5-1	CASSERTSGSTDTQYF	TGCGCCAGCAGCGAGCGGACTAGCGGTAGCACAGATACGCAGTATTTT
TRBJ2-5	NA	NA	TRBV28	CASSPGRGRETQYF	TGTGCCAGCAGCCCTGGTAGAGGGAGAGAGACCCAGTACTTC
TRBJ1-5	NA	NA	TRBV18	CASSPRGARDQPQHF	TGTGCCAGCTCACCGCGGGGGGCAAGGGACCAGCCCCAGCATTTT
TRBJ2-7	NA	TRBD2	TRBV4-1	CASSRSVSASGYEQYF	TGCGCCAGCAGCCGAAGTGTATCGGCTAGCGGCTACGAGCAGTACTTC
TRBJ2-5	few	NA	TRBV27	CASSLGSTQETQYF	TGTGCCAGCAGTTTGGGCAGCACGCAAGAGACCCAGTACTTC
TRBJ2-7	few	TRBD2	TRBV5-1	CASSLDGGVPSYEQYF	TGCGCCAGCAGCTTGGACGGGGGGGTGCCGAGCTACGAGCAGTACTTC
TRBJ2-3	NA	NA	TRBV6-4	CASRLYGFDSTDTQYF	TGTGCCAGCAGATTATACGGGTTCGATAGCACAGATACGCAGTATTTT
TRBJ1-5	NA	NA	TRBV2	CASAIGRGSNQPQHF	TGTGCCAGCGCGATTGGCAGGGGTAGCAATCAGCCCCAGCATTTT
TRBJ1-2	NA	NA	TRBV7-2	CASSPGPGSGYYGYTF	TGTGCCAGCAGCCCCGGACCGGGCAGCGGGTACTATGGCTACACCTTC
TRBJ1-1	NA	NA	TRBV7-3	CASSQRTGGQREAFF	TGTGCCAGCAGCCAAAGGACTGGGGGACAACGGGAAGCTTTCTTT
TRBJ2-7	NA	TRBD2	TRBV28	CASSFGTSGYEQYF	TGTGCCAGCAGTTTCGGGACTAGCGGATACGAGCAGTACTTC
TRBJ2-2	NA	NA	TRBV5-3	CARSSRDGTGELFF	TGTGCCAGAAGCTCCAGGGATGGGACCGGGGAGCTGTTTTTT
TRBJ2-5	once	TRBD2	TRBV7-2	CASSLLAGGVEQYF	TGTGCCAGCAGCCTGCTAGCGGGAGGCGTTGAGCAGTACTTC
TRBJ1-2	NA	NA	TRBV5-1	CASSLVGENYGYTF	TGCGCCAGCAGCTTGGTTGGAGAGAACTATGGCTACACCTTC